This T cell receptor beta chain was obtained from a study of cytomegalovirus exposure and HLA in healthy donors. Trimming cost V 7 bases and J 3 bases; bases outside gene matches: 6. Germline CDR1 and CDR2: SQVTM and ANQGSEA. This CDR3 spans 15 amino acids. Study-level findings and limits: Reportedly, fewer N-insertions than the roughly 600-donor mean appeared in an Asian-associated ancestry cluster in a later analysis.

Amplification used 60 Vbeta primers and 13 Jbeta primers. Produced via immunoSEQ multiplex PCR; TCRdb's table is partial and in-frame only. The sample has roughly 100,000 clones, 75% to 90% seen once. There are a few counts of this clone. Antigen unknown. This chain uses TRBV29-1 with TRBJ2-3; 14 nucleotides agree with TRBD2. The clonotype comes from a man aged 25 to 40 in good health and CMV-seropositive. Sequenced material: PBMCs. The CDR3 reads CSAKTSGGATDTQYF. For the CDR3, the DNA is TGCAGCGCCAAGACTAGCGGGGGGGCAACAGATACGCAGTATTTT.